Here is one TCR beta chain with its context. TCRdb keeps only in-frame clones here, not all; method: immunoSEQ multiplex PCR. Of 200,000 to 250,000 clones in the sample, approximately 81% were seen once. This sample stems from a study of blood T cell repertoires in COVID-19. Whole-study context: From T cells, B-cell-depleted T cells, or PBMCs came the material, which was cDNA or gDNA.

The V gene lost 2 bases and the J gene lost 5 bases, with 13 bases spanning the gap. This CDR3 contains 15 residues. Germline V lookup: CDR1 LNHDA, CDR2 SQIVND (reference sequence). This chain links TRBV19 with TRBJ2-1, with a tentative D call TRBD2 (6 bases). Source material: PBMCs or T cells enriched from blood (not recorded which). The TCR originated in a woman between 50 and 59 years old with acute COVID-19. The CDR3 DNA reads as TGTGCCAGTAGTATAAACCTAGCGACGAACAATGAGCAGTTCTTC. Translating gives CASSINLATNNEQFF.